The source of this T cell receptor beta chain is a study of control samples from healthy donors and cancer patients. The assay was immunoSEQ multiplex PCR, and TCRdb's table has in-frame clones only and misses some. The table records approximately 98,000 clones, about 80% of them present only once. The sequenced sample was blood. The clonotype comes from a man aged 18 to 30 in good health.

CDR3 amino acids: CASSPRSTRTGKDGNTIYF. As DNA, the CDR3 is TGTGCCAGCTCACCACGTTCTACCCGGACAGGGAAGGATGGAAACACCATATATTTT. The chain combines TRBV18 with TRBJ1-3; 8 bases are shared with TRBD1. Trimming at V came to 1 base and at J to 3 bases, leaving 14 bases not matched to a gene. Germline V CDR1 and CDR2: KGHSH, LQKENI. The CDR3 runs to 19 residues.